The 18 T cell receptor beta chains in this list originate from one sample, sequenced in a study of cytotoxic CD8 clonotypes in ibrutinib-treated CLL. Some clones are missing from TCRdb's copy, which holds only in-frame ones; the method was immunoSEQ multiplex PCR. The profile shows 150,000 to 250,000 clones, over 60% of them singletons. The material sequenced was PBMCs, taken after 24 months of ibrutinib treatment. The receptors here all came from a human donor with chronic lymphocytic leukemia.

The chain links TRBV11-2 to TRBJ2-7; 9 bases line up with TRBD1. This CDR3 is 15 amino acids long. Trimming cost V 6 bases and J 7 bases; bases outside gene matches: 13. From germline, CDR1 is SGHAT and CDR2 FQNNGV. The CDR3 sequence is CASRSLRDRAGEQYF. The CDR3 DNA reads TGTGCCAGCAGGAGCCTTAGGGACAGGGCAGGAGAGCAGTACTTC.

The gene calls are TRBV6-6 and TRBJ2-7; no clear D. Per germline, CDR1 MNHNY and CDR2 SVGAGI (reference sequence). The CDR3 loop spans 13 amino acids. The V end was cut by 7 bases, the J end by 5 bases, with 15 bases between. CDR3 sequence (DNA): TGTGCCAGCAATTGGAGACTCGGCGACGAGCAGTACTTC. Translated, it gives CASNWRLGDEQYF.

The rearrangement uses TRBV4-2 and TRBJ2-7; D possibly corresponds to TRBD1 (6 bases). CDR3 length equals 15 residues. V was clipped by 0 bases and J by 9 bases, with 18 bases between them. Germline-derived CDR1 and CDR2 are LGHNA and YNFKEQ. CDR3 sequence reads: CASSQDRTAPFVQYF. As DNA, the CDR3 is TGTGCCAGCAGCCAAGATCGGACAGCCCCGTTCGTGCAGTACTTC.

V usage is TRBV15 and J usage is TRBJ1-2; D gene ambiguous. V was shortened by 1 base and J by 7 bases, with 10 bases between the two germline ends. The CDR3 runs 13 residues. Germline CDR1 LNHNV, CDR2 YYDKDF (reference sequence). The CDR3 DNA reads as TGTGCCACCAGCAGAGTGCCCCGGGGTGGCTACACCTTC. Translation: CATSRVPRGGYTF.

V and J are TRBV4-3 and TRBJ1-1; 7 bases agree with TRBD1. Losses at the gene ends were 4 bases for V and 5 bases for J; bases not matched to a gene: 10. The V gene's germline CDR1 is LGHNA and CDR2 YSLEER. This CDR3 comprises 15 residues. CDR3 sequence (DNA): TGCGCCAGCAGCCCCCTACCCCCGGGACAGACTGAAGCTTTCTTT. It specifies CASSPLPPGQTEAFF.

The J gene is TRBJ2-5, the V gene TRBV18; no firm D call. With 3 bases removed from V and 0 bases from J, the gap between germline ends came to 11 bases. Per the germline V gene, CDR1 is KGHSH and CDR2 is LQKENI. The CDR3 spans 15 residues. CDR3 loop: CASSPMITYQETQYF. The CDR3, as DNA: TGTGCCAGCTCACCTATGATAACTTACCAAGAGACCCAGTACTTC.

This chain connects TRBV6-1 to TRBJ1-1; D remains ambiguous. The CDR3 is 12 residues long. The V end lost 7 bases, the J end lost 1 base, and 7 bases lay between the germline ends. The germline gives CDR1 MNHNS, CDR2 SASEGT. The CDR3 coding sequence is TGTGCCAGCATGGGAACGAACACTGAAGCTTTCTTT. Its translation is CASMGTNTEAFF.

The CDR3 region is CASSERVATQYF. For the CDR3, the DNA is TGTGCCAGCAGTGAACGGGTAGCTACGCAGTATTTT. The V gene is TRBV2, the J gene TRBJ2-3, with unresolved D. There are 12 residues in the CDR3. Germline values: CDR1 SNHLY, CDR2 FYNNEI. Trimming cost V 2 bases and J 8 bases, with 8 bases left between them.

This sequence joins TRBV5-5 and TRBJ2-7; the D gene is possibly TRBD2 (5 bases). Between the trimmed V and J ends, which lost 0 bases and 4 bases, there was a span of 11 bases. Germline CDR1 SGHKS, CDR2 YYEKEE (reference sequence). CDR3 length: 14 residues. In DNA form, the CDR3 reads TGTGCCAGCAGCTTGGTTGGAGGACCTTACGAGCAGTACTTC. This encodes CASSLVGGPYEQYF.

The rearrangement joins TRBV7-7 to TRBJ2-1; no clear D gene. The CDR3 is 13 amino acids. Germline assignment: CDR1 SSHAT and CDR2 FNYEAQ (reference sequence). The V end was cut by 1 base, the J end by 5 bases, with 6 bases between. The CDR3 coding sequence is TGTGCCAGCAGCTTAGATAGAAACAATGAGCAGTTCTTC. Protein: CASSLDRNNEQFF.

With respect to this clone: Other DNA sequences in the sample encode the same CDR3. V gene TRBV19 combines with J gene TRBJ2-5; D gene ambiguous. CDR3 length: 12 residues. In germline, CDR1 is LNHDA, CDR2 SQIVND (reference sequence). V was clipped by 3 bases and J by 5 bases, with 7 bases between them. The CDR3 spells CASSILGETQYF. CDR3 sequence (DNA): TGTGCCAGTAGTATTCTGGGGGAGACCCAGTACTTC.

CDR3 coding DNA: TGTGCCAGCAGCTTGGACCTGGATAGCTACGAGCAGTACTTC. Translating it yields CASSLDLDSYEQYF. The V and J genes are TRBV5-4 and TRBJ2-7; D is unclear. This CDR3 is 14 amino acids long. Trimming left V 0 bases short and J 3 bases short, with 10 bases between. Germline V lookup: CDR1 SGHNT, CDR2 YYREEE (reference sequence).

This clone was seen just once. V gene TRBV9 combines with J gene TRBJ2-3, with 9 nucleotides matching TRBD2. This CDR3 contains 17 residues. V lost 0 bases and J lost 6; bases outside the gene matches: 11. The germline V gene encodes CDR1 SGDLS and CDR2 YYNGEE. The CDR3 nucleotides are TGTGCCAGCAGCGTAGTTAGCGGGAGCGAGATAATGGATACGCAGTATTTT. Its translation is CASSVVSGSEIMDTQYF.

The chain uses TRBV11-2 and TRBJ1-1, with D unclear. The V end lost 0 bases, the J end lost 5 bases, and 19 bases lay between the germline ends. Germline CDR1 is SGHAT and CDR2 is FQNNGV. CDR3 length equals 17 residues. In DNA form, the CDR3 reads TGTGCCAGCAGCTTAGATCCGGGCCCCTGGATTGGGACTGAAGCTTTCTTT. Translation: CASSLDPGPWIGTEAFF. Filled out from reference TRBV11-2 and TRBJ1-1, the complete variable domain reads EAGVAQSPRYKIIEKRQSVAFWCNPISGHATLYWYQQILGQGPKLLIQFQNNGVVDDSQLPKDRFSAERLKGVDSTLKIQPAKLEDSAVYLCASSLDPGPWIGTEAFFGQGTRLTVV.

Here the CDR3 DNA reads TGTGCCTGGGAGATGGGCCAGAACACTGAAGCTTTCTTT. It yields the protein CAWEMGQNTEAFF. The rearrangement uses TRBV30 and TRBJ1-1; the D is unclear. V was cut by 5 bases and J by 1 base, with 11 bases left in between. In germline, CDR1 is GTSNPN, CDR2 SVGIG (reference sequence). CDR3 length equals 13 residues.

The chain has TRBV10-3 and TRBJ1-3, with 9 nucleotides matching TRBD1. With V trimmed by 10 bases and J by 0 bases, 7 bases remained unmatched. The CDR3 has 15 amino acids. Germline CDR1 is ENHRY and CDR2 is SYGVKD. CDR3 DNA sequence: TGTGCCACTGGACAGGGGTCACGCTCTGGAAACACCATATATTTT. Translating it yields CATGQGSRSGNTIYF.

The V and J genes are TRBV30 and TRBJ2-7, with a possible D match to TRBD2 (5 bases). The length of the CDR3 is 13 residues. Germline V CDR1 and CDR2: GTSNPN, SVGIG (reference sequence). With 7 bases removed from V and 5 bases from J, the gap between germline ends came to 18 bases. The CDR3 is CAYSTGKPHEQYF. Here the CDR3 DNA reads TGTGCCTACTCAACCGGGAAGCCCCACGAGCAGTACTTC.

The chain combines TRBV9 with TRBJ2-3; unclear D gene. Germline CDR1 SGDLS, CDR2 YYNGEE. Trimming left V 7 bases short and J 2 bases short, with 14 bases between. The CDR3 sequence is 14 residues long. The CDR3 is CASESRTYTDTQYF. In DNA, the CDR3 is TGTGCCAGCGAGTCTAGGACCTACACAGATACGCAGTATTTT.